This section outlines one T cell receptor beta chain sequence together with its context. The CDR3 length is 17 residues. After removal of 4 bases from V and 9 bases from J, the junction contained 18 bases not matched to a gene. Germline lookup yields CDR1 KGHSH and CDR2 LQKENI. This record comes from a study of OX40 agonist ivuxolimab in advanced cancers. The protocol was immunoSEQ multiplex PCR, while the TCRdb copy is restricted to in-frame clones and leaves out a portion. The sample has some 94,000 clones; about 96% are singletons. Source: CD4+ or CD8+ T cells sorted from blood, taken in a trial of the OX40 agonist ivuxolimab. The J gene is TRBJ1-3, the V gene TRBV18, with 7 bases aligning to TRBD1. This clonotype was sampled from an adult with an advanced solid tumor such as melanoma, head and neck, liver or kidney cancer. The CDR3 spells CASSRLTGTEADGTIYF. The CDR3 DNA follows: TGTGCCAGCTCACGACTAACCGGGACAGAGGCGGACGGCACCATATATTTT.